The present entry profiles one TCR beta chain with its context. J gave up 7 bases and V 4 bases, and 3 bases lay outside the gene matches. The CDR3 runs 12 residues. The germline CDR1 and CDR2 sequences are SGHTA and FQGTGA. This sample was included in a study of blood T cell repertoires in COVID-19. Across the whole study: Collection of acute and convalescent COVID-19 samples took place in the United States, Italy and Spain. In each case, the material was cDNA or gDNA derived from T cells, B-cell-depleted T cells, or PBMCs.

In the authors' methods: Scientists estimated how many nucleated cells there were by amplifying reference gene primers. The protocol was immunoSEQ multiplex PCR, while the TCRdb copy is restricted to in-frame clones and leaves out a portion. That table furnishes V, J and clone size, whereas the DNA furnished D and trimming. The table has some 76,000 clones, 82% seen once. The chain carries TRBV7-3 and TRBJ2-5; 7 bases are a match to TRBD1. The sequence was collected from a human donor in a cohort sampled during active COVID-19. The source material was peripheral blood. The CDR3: CASSSSGGTQYF. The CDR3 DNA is TGTGCCAGCAGCTCCTCAGGGGGGACCCAGTACTTC. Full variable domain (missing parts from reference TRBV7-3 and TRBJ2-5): GAGVSQTPSNKVTEKGKYVELRCDPISGHTALYWYRQSLGQGPEFLIYFQGTGAADDSGLPNDRFFAVRPEGSVSTLKIQRTERGDSAVYLCASSSSGGTQYFGPGTRLLVL.